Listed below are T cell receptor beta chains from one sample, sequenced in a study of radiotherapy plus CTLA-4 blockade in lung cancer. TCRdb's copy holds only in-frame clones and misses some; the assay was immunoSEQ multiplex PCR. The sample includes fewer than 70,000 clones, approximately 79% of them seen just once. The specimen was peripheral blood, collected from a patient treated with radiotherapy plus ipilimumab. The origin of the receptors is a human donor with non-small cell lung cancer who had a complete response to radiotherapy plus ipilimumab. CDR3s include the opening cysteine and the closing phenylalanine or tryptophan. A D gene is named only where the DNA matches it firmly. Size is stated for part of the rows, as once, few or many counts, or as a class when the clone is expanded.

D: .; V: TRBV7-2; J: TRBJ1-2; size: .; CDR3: CASSLDLYGYTF; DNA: TGTGCCAGCAGCTTAGACCTCTATGGCTACACCTTC
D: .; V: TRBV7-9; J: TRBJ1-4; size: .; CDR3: CASSPWGIYEKLFF; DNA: TGTGCCAGCAGTCCATGGGGGATTTATGAAAAACTGTTTTTT
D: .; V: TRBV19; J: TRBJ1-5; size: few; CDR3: CASSITGLNQPQHF; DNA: TGTGCCAGTAGTATAACGGGTTTGAATCAGCCCCAGCATTTT
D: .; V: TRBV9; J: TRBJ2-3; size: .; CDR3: CASSTDRTDTQYF; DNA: TGTGCCAGCAGCACCGACAGGACAGATACGCAGTATTTT
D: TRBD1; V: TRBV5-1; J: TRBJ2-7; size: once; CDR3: CASSYQTGGEQYF; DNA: TGCGCCAGCAGCTACCAAACAGGGGGCGAGCAGTACTTC
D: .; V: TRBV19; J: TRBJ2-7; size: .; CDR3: CASRMRTWSYEQYF; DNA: TGTGCCAGTAGAATGAGGACATGGAGCTACGAGCAGTACTTC
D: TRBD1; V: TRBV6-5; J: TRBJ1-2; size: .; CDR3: CASSLRDRVYGYTF; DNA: TGTGCCAGCAGTCTCCGGGACAGGGTCTATGGCTACACCTTC
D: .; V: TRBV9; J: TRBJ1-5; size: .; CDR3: CASSGGLGQPQHF; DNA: TGTGCCAGCTCCGGGGGTCTAGGCCAGCCCCAGCATTTT
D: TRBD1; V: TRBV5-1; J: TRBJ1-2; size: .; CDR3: CASSGGQGKESYTF; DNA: TGCGCCAGCAGCGGGGGACAGGGAAAAGAAAGCTACACCTTC
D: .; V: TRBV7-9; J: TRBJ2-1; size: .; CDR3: CASRGSYNEQFF; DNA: TGTGCCAGCAGGGGGTCCTACAATGAGCAGTTCTTC
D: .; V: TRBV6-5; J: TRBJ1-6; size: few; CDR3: CASSAGTRGSPLHF; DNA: TGTGCCAGCAGTGCCGGGACACGGGGATCACCCCTCCACTTT
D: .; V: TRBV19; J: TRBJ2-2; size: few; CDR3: CASSVQNTGELFF; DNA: TGTGCCAGTAGTGTCCAGAACACCGGGGAGCTGTTTTTT
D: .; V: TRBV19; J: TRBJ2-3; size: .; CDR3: CASRGPGRGTQYF; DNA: TGTGCCAGCCGGGGGCCTGGAAGGGGCACGCAGTATTTT
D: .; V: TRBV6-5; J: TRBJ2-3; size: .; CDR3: CASSYSARTDTQYF; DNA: TGTGCCAGCAGTTACTCGGCCAGGACAGATACGCAGTATTTT
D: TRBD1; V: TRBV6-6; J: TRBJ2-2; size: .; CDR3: CASSYKDRGETGELFF; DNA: TGTGCCAGCAGTTACAAGGACAGGGGGGAAACCGGGGAGCTGTTTTTT
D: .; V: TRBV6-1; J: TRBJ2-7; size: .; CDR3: CASKGPALFDYEQYF; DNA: TGTGCCAGCAAGGGACCCGCTTTATTCGATTACGAGCAGTACTTC
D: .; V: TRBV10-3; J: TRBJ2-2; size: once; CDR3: CAIRVQSNTGELFF; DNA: TGTGCCATCAGAGTACAGTCGAACACCGGGGAGCTGTTTTTT
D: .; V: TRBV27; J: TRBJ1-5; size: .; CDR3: CASSFIGGEQPQHF; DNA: TGTGCCAGCAGTTTTATTGGGGGTGAGCAGCCCCAGCATTTT
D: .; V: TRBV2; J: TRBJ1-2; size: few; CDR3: CASEGDTRSYYGYTF; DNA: TGTGCCAGCGAGGGGGACACACGGTCATACTATGGCTACACCTTC
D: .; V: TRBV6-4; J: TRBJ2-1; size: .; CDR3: CASSDSMEGSYNEQFF; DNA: TGTGCCAGCAGTGACTCGATGGAGGGCTCCTACAATGAGCAGTTCTTC
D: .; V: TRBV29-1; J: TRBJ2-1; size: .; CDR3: CSVDFQYNEQFF; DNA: TGCAGCGTCGACTTTCAGTACAATGAGCAGTTCTTC
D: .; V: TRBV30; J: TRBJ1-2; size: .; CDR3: CAWGVGYTF; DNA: TGTGCCTGGGGTGTTGGCTACACCTTC
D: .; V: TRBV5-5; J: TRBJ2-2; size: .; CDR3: CASSFLPGADTGELFF; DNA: TGTGCCAGCAGCTTCTTACCAGGGGCCGACACCGGGGAGCTGTTTTTT
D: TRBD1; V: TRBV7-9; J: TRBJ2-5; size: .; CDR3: CASSLGDRSYQETQYF; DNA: TGTGCCAGCAGCTTAGGGGACAGGTCCTACCAAGAGACCCAGTACTTC
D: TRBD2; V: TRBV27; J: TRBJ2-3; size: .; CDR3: CASSLLSGLKGDTQYF; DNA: TGTGCCAGCAGTTTACTTAGCGGGCTCAAGGGAGATACGCAGTATTTT
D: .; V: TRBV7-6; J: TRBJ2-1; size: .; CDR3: CASSPSRNEQFF; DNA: TGTGCCAGCAGCCCGAGTAGGAATGAGCAGTTCTTC
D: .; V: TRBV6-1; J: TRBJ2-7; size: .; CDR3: CASRNTGLTYEQYF; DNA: TGTGCCAGCAGGAACACAGGATTAACCTACGAGCAGTACTTC
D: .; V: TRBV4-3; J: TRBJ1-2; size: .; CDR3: CASSKQLTPTEYGYTF; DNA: TGCGCCAGCAGCAAACAGCTAACCCCAACTGAGTATGGCTACACCTTC
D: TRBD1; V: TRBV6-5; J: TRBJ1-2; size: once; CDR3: CASSYSYQGAEGYTF; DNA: TGTGCCAGCAGTTACTCGTACCAGGGGGCGGAAGGCTACACCTTC
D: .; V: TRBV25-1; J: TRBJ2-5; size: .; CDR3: CASSEWGSSAETQYF; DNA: TGTGCCAGCAGTGAATGGGGCAGCTCAGCCGAGACCCAGTACTTC
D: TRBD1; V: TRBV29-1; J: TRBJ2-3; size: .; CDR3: CSVDQQGVDTQYF; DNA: TGCAGCGTTGACCAACAGGGGGTAGATACGCAGTATTTT
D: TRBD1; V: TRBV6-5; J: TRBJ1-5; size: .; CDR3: CASSYLGDRGQPQHF; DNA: TGTGCCAGCAGTTACCTAGGGGACAGGGGTCAGCCCCAGCATTTT
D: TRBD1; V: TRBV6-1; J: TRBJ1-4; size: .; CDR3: CARTGGNEKLFF; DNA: TGTGCCAGGACAGGGGGTAATGAAAAACTGTTTTTT
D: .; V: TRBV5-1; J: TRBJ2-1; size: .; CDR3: CASTVSGHEQFF; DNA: TGCGCCAGCACCGTAAGCGGACATGAGCAGTTCTTC
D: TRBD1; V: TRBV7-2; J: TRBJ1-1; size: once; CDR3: CASSLGFTTGWTEAFF; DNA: TGTGCCAGCAGCTTAGGTTTCACGACAGGGTGGACTGAAGCTTTCTTT
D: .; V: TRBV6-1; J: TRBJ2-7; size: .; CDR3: CASEVPDGRYEQYF; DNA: TGTGCCAGCGAAGTGCCGGACGGACGCTACGAGCAGTACTTC
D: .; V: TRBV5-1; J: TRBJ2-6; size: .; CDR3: CASSLGQGGAGANVLTF; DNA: TGCGCCAGCAGCTTGGGACAGGGAGGGGCTGGGGCCAACGTCCTGACTTTC
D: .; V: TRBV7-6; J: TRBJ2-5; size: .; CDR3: CASSYRMGPEETQYF; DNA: TGTGCCAGCAGTTACCGGATGGGGCCGGAGGAGACCCAGTACTTC
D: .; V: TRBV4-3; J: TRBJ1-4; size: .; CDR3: CASSQIVTGTKLFF; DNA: TGCGCCAGCAGCCAAATAGTGACGGGGACGAAACTGTTTTTT
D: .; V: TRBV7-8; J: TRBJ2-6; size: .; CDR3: CASSLAHRGPSGANVLTF; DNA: TGTGCCAGCAGCTTAGCGCATCGGGGTCCCTCTGGGGCCAACGTCCTGACTTTC
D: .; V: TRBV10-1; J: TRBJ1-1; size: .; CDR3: CASSGTGPDTEAFF; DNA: TGCGCCAGCAGCGGCACAGGTCCTGACACTGAAGCTTTCTTT